The T cell receptor (beta chain) under discussion was sequenced for a study of human T cells and chemical hapten exposure. Study-wide context: It was small differences in pooled library volume that mainly caused per-sample TCR yields to vary. Notes on the study in general: DPC sensitization produced no change in TCRs with frequency above 1 in 1000.

The sample's time point: pre-sensitization, week 0. The treatment denotes: therapeutic diphenylcyclopropenone sensitization with weekly scalp DPC. Blood draws came first, before each patch test. The study drew its donors from alopecia patients who were 18 to 70 years old and suitable for DPC. Trimming removed 6 bases from V and 3 bases from J; junction bases left unmatched: 5. The length of the CDR3 is 14 residues. CDR1 is MNHEY, CDR2 SVGAGI, per germline. TCRdb analysed the RACE reads with MiXCR anew, one entry per CDR3 protein. Of tens of thousands of distinct CDR3 sequences in the sample, 6.5% to 8.5% were seen once. This clonotype was observed many times. The antigen is undetermined.

The chain recombines TRBV6-5 with TRBJ1-5, with TRBD1 identical over 7 bases. This receptor was obtained from a woman in her twenties or thirties with alopecia areata. Some clones in this sample may be carry-over from other donors' samples. Sequencing was performed on whole blood, taken in connection with sensitization to the hapten diphenylcyclopropenone (DPC). CDR3 in DNA: TGTGCCAGCAGATCAGGGGGTACCAATCAGCCCCAGCATTTT. It yields the protein CASRSGGTNQPQHF.